The 29 T cell receptor beta chains below all came from one sample that was sequenced in a study of blood T cells in healthy people across ages (dated by TCRdb to the mid-2010s). The protocol used for the library was 5' RACE. The sample was run on an Illumina HiSeq 2500. A second PCR of about 6 to 12 cycles was run with a J-beta primer mix and a sample-barcoded 5' primer. The public reads were reprocessed in TCRdb via fastp at Q25 and MiXCR, keeping in-frame beta chains. Entries are consolidated by CDR3 protein sequence, retaining the most common genes and DNA. In all, the sample holds fewer than 2,000,000 distinct CDR3 sequences, and about 31% of those were seen once. The ten most abundant clones make up 11% of the sample. The sample taken for sequencing was blood. These receptors were taken from a young woman in good health.

The chain has TRBV2 and TRBJ1-6, with D uncertain. Germline V lookup: CDR1 SNHLY, CDR2 FYNNEI. The length of the CDR3 is 13 residues. V was shortened by 4 bases and J by 10 bases, with 11 bases between the two germline ends. CDR3 amino acids: CASSVQRDSPLHF. The CDR3, as DNA: TGTGCCAGCAGTGTCCAGCGCGACTCACCCCTCCACTTT.

There are a few counts of this clonotype. V usage is TRBV27 and J usage is TRBJ2-3; D remains unclear. This CDR3 region has 16 residues. Germline V gene data show CDR1 as MNHEY and CDR2 as SMNVEV (reference sequence). The germline V and J ends were trimmed by 5 bases and 1 base, with 16 bases remaining between them. The CDR3 sequence: CASSNDVSGGTDTQYF. CDR3 nucleotide sequence: TGTGCCAGCAGTAACGACGTATCTGGTGGCACAGATACGCAGTATTTT.

The chain is built from TRBV28 and TRBJ1-6; no definite D call. This CDR3 has 13 amino acids. V dropped 3 bases and J dropped 9 bases, with 9 bases sitting between them. The germline gives CDR1 MDHEN, CDR2 SYDVKM. The chain's CDR3 is CASSFILSSPLHF. DNA of the CDR3: TGTGCCAGCAGTTTTATCCTTAGTTCACCCCTCCACTTT.

The chain joins TRBV18 to TRBJ1-1, with 8 positions matching TRBD1. V shed 3 bases, J shed 4 bases, and the junction held 4 bases outside the gene matches. Per germline, CDR1 KGHSH and CDR2 LQKENI. The CDR3 runs to 14 residues. CDR3 sequence (DNA): TGTGCCAGCTCACCGACAGGGGTAGGCACTGAAGCTTTCTTT. Translated, it gives CASSPTGVGTEAFF.

This clonotype was seen only a few times. V is TRBV15 and J is TRBJ2-5; D is possibly TRBD1 (6 bases). The V gene lost 8 bases and the J gene lost 5 bases, with 15 bases spanning the gap. The CDR3 has 13 amino acids. Germline V gives CDR1 LNHNV, CDR2 YYDKDF (reference sequence). CDR3 in amino acids: CATQGQSRETQYF. The DNA of the CDR3 is TGTGCCACCCAAGGACAGAGTAGGGAGACCCAGTACTTC.

This clonotype was seen a handful of times. V is TRBV9 and J is TRBJ2-3, with D possibly TRBD2 on 5 matching bases. Germline assignment: CDR1 SGDLS and CDR2 YYNGEE. Trimming pared 0 bases from V and 0 bases from J, leaving 20 bases between. The CDR3 is 19 residues long. CDR3 coding DNA: TGTGCCAGCAGCGTAGCCCGTGGCCCCCTGACTAATAGCACAGATACGCAGTATTTT. As protein: CASSVARGPLTNSTDTQYF.

The V gene is TRBV11-1, the J gene TRBJ2-7; possible D gene TRBD1, 5 bases. The CDR3 length is 15 residues. Germline CDR1 and CDR2: SGHAT and FQDESV (reference sequence). Trimming took 5 bases from V and 0 from J, leaving 14 bases between them. CDR3 residues: CASSPEGASSYEQYF. CDR3 DNA sequence: TGTGCCAGCAGCCCTGAAGGGGCAAGCTCCTACGAGCAGTACTTC.

As regards this clonotype: Relative to the germline gene, one junction end is altered; a read error may explain this. V is TRBV10-2 and J is TRBJ2-7; a weak D match, TRBD1 (5 bases). Germline lookup yields CDR1 WSHSY and CDR2 SAAADI. This CDR3 is 13 amino acids long. This CDR3 is CASNELGAYEQYF. The CDR3 DNA reads TGCGCCAGCAATGAGTTAGGGGCCTACGAGCAGTACTTC.

This clonotype was recorded a few times. The rearrangement joins TRBV20-1 to TRBJ2-4; D unresolved. The assigned J gene may be wrong: the sequence end matches TRBJ2-7 better. CDR1 is DFQATT, CDR2 SNEGSKA, per germline (reference sequence). This CDR3 contains 13 residues. CDR3 in DNA: TGCAGTGCTAGGAATCCCCCTCGGGACGAGCAGTACTTC. Translation gives CSARNPPRDEQYF.

As to this clonotype: One end of the junction is discordant with germline, which a read error may explain. The chain recombines TRBV11-1 with TRBJ2-3, with TRBD2 matching 8 bases. Germline CDR1 is SGHAT and CDR2 is FQDESV (reference sequence). This CDR3 spans 15 amino acids. CDR3 sequence: CACSLLAEGPGTQYF. The CDR3 coding sequence is TGTGCCTGCAGCTTACTAGCGGAAGGCCCGGGTACGCAGTATTTT.

This clonotype was counted ten times or more. CDR3 in amino acids: CASSQEGVPEGIYNEQFF. CDR3 nucleotides: TGCGCCAGCAGCCAAGAGGGGGTCCCGGAGGGTATCTACAATGAGCAGTTCTTC. The chain has TRBV4-1 and TRBJ2-1; the D gene is possibly TRBD2 (6 bases). CDR3 size: 18 residues. Trimming took off 0 bases at V and 3 bases at J, with 18 bases between the two ends. The germline CDR1 and CDR2 sequences are MGHRA and YSYEKL.

J is TRBJ1-2 and V is TRBV7-2; D not resolved. The CDR3 sequence is 14 residues long. V was cut by 4 bases and J by 10 bases, with 19 bases left in between. The germline V gene has CDR1 SGHTA and CDR2 FQGNSA. CDR3 loop: CASSYLPIVDDYTF. The CDR3 bases are TGTGCCAGCAGCTACCTACCGATAGTCGATGACTACACCTTC.

This sequence joins TRBV6-5 and TRBJ2-5, with TRBD2 matching 7 bases. CDR1 MNHEY and CDR2 SVGAGI come from the germline V gene. This CDR3 is 15 amino acids long. J lost 2 bases, V lost 4 bases, and 7 bases had no gene match. In DNA, the CDR3 is TGTGCCAGCAGTTGGGGGGGGGGAAGACAAGAGACCCAGTACTTC. It codes for CASSWGGGRQETQYF.

This clonotype came up a few times. This chain joins TRBV7-9 and TRBJ2-5, with TRBD1 as a possible D gene (6 bases). Trimming removed 3 bases from V and 1 base from J, with 9 bases in between. Looked up from germline, CDR1 is SEHNR and CDR2 is FQNEAQ (reference sequence). This CDR3 has 14 residues. The DNA of the CDR3 is TGTGCCAGCAGCTTCGCAGGGGCCCAAGAGACCCAGTACTTC. Translating gives CASSFAGAQETQYF.

There are many counts of this clonotype. This chain links TRBV7-8 with TRBJ2-7; D is unresolved. The V and J ends lost 5 bases and 1 base respectively, with 9 bases between them. From germline, CDR1 is SGHVS and CDR2 FQNEAQ. This CDR3 spans 13 amino acids. The CDR3 nucleotides read TGTGCCAGCAGCGACGGTGCTTCCTACGAGCAGTACTTC. Residues: CASSDGASYEQYF.

This clonotype has just a few counts. The rearrangement uses TRBV20-1 and TRBJ1-2; D is possibly TRBD1 (5 bases). The CDR3 runs to 12 residues. V was shortened by 1 base and J by 6 bases, with 9 bases between the two germline ends. Germline CDR1 reads DFQATT; CDR2 reads SNEGSKA (reference sequence). Written as DNA, the CDR3 is TGCAGTGCTAGAGGGCCGGGGGATGGCTACACCTTC. It codes for CSARGPGDGYTF.

The gene calls are TRBV9 and TRBJ2-1; 12 bases match TRBD1. Trimming cost V 5 bases and J 0 bases; bases outside gene matches: 0. The germline gives CDR1 SGDLS, CDR2 YYNGEE. CDR3 length: 15 residues. CDR3 nucleotide sequence: TGTGCCAGCAGGGGACAGGGGGCCTCCTACAATGAGCAGTTCTTC. Protein: CASRGQGASYNEQFF.

The V gene is TRBV7-9, the J gene TRBJ2-5; D is ambiguous. This CDR3 is built from 14 residues. The germline V gene has CDR1 SEHNR and CDR2 FQNEAQ (reference sequence). Trimming left V 5 bases short and J 4 bases short, with 14 bases between. The CDR3 DNA sequence: TGTGCCAGCAGCCCCCGTACGATAGGAGAGACCCAGTACTTC. Amino acids: CASSPRTIGETQYF. Full variable domain (remainder filled in from reference TRBV7-9 and TRBJ2-5): DTGVSQNPRHKITKRGQNVTFRCDPISEHNRLYWYRQTLGQGPEFLTYFQNEAQLEKSRLLSDRFSAERPKGSFSTLEIQRTEQGDSAMYLCASSPRTIGETQYFGPGTRLLVL.

This clonotype was seen a few times. The chain couples TRBV6-2 or TRBV6-3 to TRBJ1-5; 7 nucleotides line up with TRBD1. Germline values: CDR1 MNHEY, CDR2 SVGEGT. This CDR3 is 14 amino acids long. Trimming at V came to 4 bases and at J to 7 bases, leaving 7 bases not matched to a gene. Here the CDR3 DNA reads TGTGCCAGCAGTTGGACAGGCCTTGCGCAGCCCCAGCATTTT. Its protein is CASSWTGLAQPQHF.

V usage is TRBV7-9 and J usage is TRBJ1-1; 8 nucleotides line up with TRBD1. The length of the CDR3 is 16 residues. The junction had 9 bases not matched to a gene; V was cut back by 0 bases and J by 6 bases. CDR1 and CDR2 (germline): SEHNR, FQNEAQ (reference sequence). CDR3 coding DNA: TGTGCCAGCAGCTTAGCAAGGTCAGGGGGCGCGTCTGAAGCTTTCTTT. Its translation: CASSLARSGGASEAFF. Based on the CDR3 plus reference TRBV7-9 and TRBJ1-1, the full variable domain is DTGVSQNPRHKITKRGQNVTFRCDPISEHNRLYWYRQTLGQGPEFLTYFQNEAQLEKSRLLSDRFSAERPKGSFSTLEIQRTEQGDSAMYLCASSLARSGGASEAFFGQGTRLTVV.

V is TRBV13 and J is TRBJ2-7; TRBD1 is a possible D gene (6 bases). The V gene's germline CDR1 is PRHDT and CDR2 FYEKMQ (reference sequence). This CDR3 is 14 amino acids long. Trimming removed 4 bases at V and 1 base at J, with 11 bases between. The CDR3 region is CASSSTGISYEQYF. The CDR3 region has the DNA TGTGCCAGCAGCTCGACAGGAATATCCTACGAGCAGTACTTC. The full variable domain, completed using reference TRBV13 and TRBJ2-7, is AAGVIQSPRHLIKEKRETATLKCYPIPRHDTVYWYQQGPGQDPQFLISFYEKMQSDKGSIPDRFSAQQFSDYHSELNMSSLELGDSALYFCASSSTGISYEQYFGPGTRLTVT.

This clonotype was observed a handful of times. The V gene is TRBV7-8, the J gene TRBJ2-3; 9 nucleotides agree with TRBD2. The V and J ends lost 3 bases and 1 base, in that order; junction bases with no gene match: 5. Germline V gene data show CDR1 as SGHVS and CDR2 as FQNEAQ. The length of the CDR3 is 16 residues. CDR3 in amino acids: CASSFWAGGGTDTQYF. In DNA form, the CDR3 reads TGTGCCAGCAGCTTTTGGGCGGGAGGGGGCACAGATACGCAGTATTTT.

Many counts were recorded for this clonotype. The genes are TRBV4-1 and TRBJ2-1, with D uncertain. The ends were cut back, 1 base at V and 6 bases at J, with 10 bases in the middle. Germline V gene lookup returns CDR1 MGHRA and CDR2 YSYEKL. The CDR3 runs 14 residues. DNA of the CDR3: TGCGCCAGCAGCCAAGTGAAAACCTTCAATGAGCAGTTCTTC. This gives the protein CASSQVKTFNEQFF.

There are a few counts of this clonotype. V is TRBV20-1 and J is TRBJ1-2, with D perhaps matching TRBD1 (5 bases). The CDR3 covers 14 residues. Trimming shortened V by 5 bases and J by 1 base, and 14 bases separated the two germline ends. CDR1 and CDR2 (germline): DFQATT, SNEGSKA (reference sequence). CDR3: CSAGTEAFNYGYTF. In DNA form, the CDR3 reads TGCAGTGCTGGGACCGAAGCCTTTAACTATGGCTACACCTTC.

There are a few counts of this clonotype. V gene TRBV7-8 combines with J gene TRBJ2-7; D ambiguous. The CDR3 is 16 residues long. V was clipped by 1 base and J by 2 bases, with 15 bases between them. Germline assignment: CDR1 SGHVS and CDR2 FQNEAQ. CDR3 residues: CASSLGSPVETYEQYF. In DNA, the CDR3 is TGTGCCAGCAGCTTAGGGTCGCCGGTGGAGACCTACGAGCAGTACTTC.

Worth noting for this clonotype: Relative to the germline gene, one junction end is altered; a read error may explain this. The gene calls are TRBV7-2 and TRBJ2-3; TRBD1 matches 7 bases. Germline V gene data show CDR1 as SGHTA and CDR2 as FQGNSA. The CDR3 loop spans 14 amino acids. The CDR3 region has the DNA TGTGCCAGCAGCCTACGGGACAGCAAAGATACGCAGTATTTT. Its translation: CASSLRDSKDTQYF.

This clonotype occurred a few times. The chain couples TRBV12-3 or TRBV12-4 to TRBJ1-4, with 8 bases matching TRBD1. V was pared by 5 bases and J by 10 bases, with 9 bases of the junction left unmatched. This CDR3 has 14 residues. This chain's CDR3 is CASSTDRGTGKLFF. The CDR3 bases are TGTGCCAGCAGTACCGACAGGGGTACAGGAAAACTGTTTTTT.

This clonotype was counted once. The CDR3 spells CASSLALVGGGLKRDEQYF. CDR3 bases: TGTGCCAGCAGCTTAGCGCTCGTCGGGGGGGGTTTGAAGAGAGATGAGCAGTACTTC. The rearrangement joins TRBV7-8 to TRBJ2-5, with 8 bases matching TRBD2. CDR1 SGHVS and CDR2 FQNEAQ come from the germline V gene. With V trimmed by 0 bases and J by 11 bases, 23 bases remained unmatched. The CDR3 is 19 residues long. The full variable domain, with the rest looked up from reference TRBV7-8 and TRBJ2-5, is GAGVSQSPRYKVAKRGQDVALRCDPISGHVSLFWYQQALGQGPEFLTYFQNEAQLDKSGLPSDRFFAERPEGSVSTLKIQRTQQEDSAVYLCASSLALVGGGLKRDEQYFGPGTRLLVL.

The chain is built from TRBV9 and TRBJ2-1; D is uncertain. V gave up 0 bases and J gave up 7 bases, with 11 bases separating them. CDR3 size: 14 residues. Looked up from germline, CDR1 is SGDLS and CDR2 is YYNGEE. CDR3 sequence: CASSVAPLLNEQFF. DNA of the CDR3: TGTGCCAGCAGCGTAGCCCCCCTTTTGAATGAGCAGTTCTTC. The full variable domain, in which reference TRBV9 and TRBJ2-1 provide the parts outside the CDR3, is DSGVTQTPKHLITATGQRVTLRCSPRSGDLSVYWYQQSLDQGLQFLIQYYNGEERAKGNILERFSAQQFPDLHSELNLSSLELGDSALYFCASSVAPLLNEQFFGPGTRLTVL.